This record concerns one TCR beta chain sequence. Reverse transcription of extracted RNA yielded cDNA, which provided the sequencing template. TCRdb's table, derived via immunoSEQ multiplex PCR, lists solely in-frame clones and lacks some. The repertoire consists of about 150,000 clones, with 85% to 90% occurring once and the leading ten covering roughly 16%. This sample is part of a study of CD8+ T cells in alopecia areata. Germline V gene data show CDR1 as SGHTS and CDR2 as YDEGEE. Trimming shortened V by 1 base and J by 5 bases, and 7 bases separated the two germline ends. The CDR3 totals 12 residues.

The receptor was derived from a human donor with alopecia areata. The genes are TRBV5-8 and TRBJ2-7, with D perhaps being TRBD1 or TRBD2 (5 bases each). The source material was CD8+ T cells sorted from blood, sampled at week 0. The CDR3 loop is CASSLSGHEQYF. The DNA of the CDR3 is TGTGCCAGCAGCTTGTCGGGGCACGAGCAGTACTTC.